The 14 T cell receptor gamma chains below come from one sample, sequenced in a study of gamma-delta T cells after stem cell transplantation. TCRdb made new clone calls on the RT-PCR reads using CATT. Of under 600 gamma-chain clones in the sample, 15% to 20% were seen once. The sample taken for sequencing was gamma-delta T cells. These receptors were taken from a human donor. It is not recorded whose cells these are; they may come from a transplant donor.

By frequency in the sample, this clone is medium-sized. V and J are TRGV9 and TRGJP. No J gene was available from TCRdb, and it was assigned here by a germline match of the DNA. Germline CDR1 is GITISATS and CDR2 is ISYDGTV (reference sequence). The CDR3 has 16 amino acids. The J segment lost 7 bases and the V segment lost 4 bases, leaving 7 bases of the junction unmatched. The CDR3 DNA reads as TGTGCCTTGTGGGATAAAATGGAGTTGGGCAAAAAAATCAAGGTATTT. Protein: CALWDKMELGKKIKVF.

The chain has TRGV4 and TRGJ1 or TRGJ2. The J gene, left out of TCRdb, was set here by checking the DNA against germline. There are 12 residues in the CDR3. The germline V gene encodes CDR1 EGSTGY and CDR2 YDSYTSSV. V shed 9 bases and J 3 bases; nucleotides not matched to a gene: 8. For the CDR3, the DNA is TGTGCCACCCGGACCGTTTATTATAAGAAACTCTTT. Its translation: CATRTVYYKKLF.

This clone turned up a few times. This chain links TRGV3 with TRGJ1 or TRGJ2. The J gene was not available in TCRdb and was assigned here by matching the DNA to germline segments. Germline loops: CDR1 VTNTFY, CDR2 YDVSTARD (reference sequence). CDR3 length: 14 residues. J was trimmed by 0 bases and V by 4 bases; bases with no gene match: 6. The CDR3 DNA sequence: TGTGCCACCTGGGAAGCGCTGAATTATTATAAGAAACTCTTT. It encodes CATWEALNYYKKLF.

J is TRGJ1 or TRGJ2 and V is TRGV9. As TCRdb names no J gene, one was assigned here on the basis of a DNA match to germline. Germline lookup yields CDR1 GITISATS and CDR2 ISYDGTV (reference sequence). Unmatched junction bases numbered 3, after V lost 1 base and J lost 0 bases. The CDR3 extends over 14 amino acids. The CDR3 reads CALWEVLNYYKKLF. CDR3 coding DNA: TGTGCCTTGTGGGAGGTACTGAATTATTATAAGAAACTCTTT.

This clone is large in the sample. This chain's CDR3 is CATWDGPYLDWIKTF. The CDR3 region has the DNA TGTGCCACCTGGGACGGGCCGTATCTTGATTGGATCAAGACGTTT. V usage is TRGV2 and J usage is TRGJP2. TCRdb records no J gene; here it was assigned by comparing the DNA to germline. V shed 0 bases and J 7 bases; nucleotides not matched to a gene: 8. This CDR3 is built from 15 residues. Germline V gives CDR1 EGSNGY, CDR2 YDSYNSKV.

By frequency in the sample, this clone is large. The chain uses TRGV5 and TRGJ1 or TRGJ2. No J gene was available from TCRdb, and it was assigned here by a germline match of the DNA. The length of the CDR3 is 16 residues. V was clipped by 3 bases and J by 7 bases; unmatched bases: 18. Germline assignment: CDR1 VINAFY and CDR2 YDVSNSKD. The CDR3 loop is CATWDDRREGGYKKLF. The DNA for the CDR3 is TGTGCCACCTGGGACGACAGGAGGGAGGGTGGGTATAAGAAACTCTTT.

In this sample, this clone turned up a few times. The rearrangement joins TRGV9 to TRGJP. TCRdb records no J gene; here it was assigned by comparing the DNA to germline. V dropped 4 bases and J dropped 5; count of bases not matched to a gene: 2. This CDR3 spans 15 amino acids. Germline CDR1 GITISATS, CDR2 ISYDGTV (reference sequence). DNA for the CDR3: TGTGCCTTGTGGGATGAAGAGTTGGGCAAAAAAATCAAGGTATTT. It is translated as CALWDEELGKKIKVF.

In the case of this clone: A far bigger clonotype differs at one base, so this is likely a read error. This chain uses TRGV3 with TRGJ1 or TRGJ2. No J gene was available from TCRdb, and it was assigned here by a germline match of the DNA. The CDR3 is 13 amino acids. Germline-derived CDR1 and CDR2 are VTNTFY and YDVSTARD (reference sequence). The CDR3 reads CAAWDRRGYKKLF. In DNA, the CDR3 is TGTGCCGCCTGGGACAGGCGGGGTTATAAGAAACTCTTT.

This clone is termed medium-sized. This CDR3 is CATSHDRYKKLF. The CDR3 nucleotides are TGTGCCACCTCACACGACCGGTATAAGAAACTCTTT. The chain links TRGV4 to TRGJ1 or TRGJ2. No J gene was available from TCRdb, and it was assigned here by a germline match of the DNA. This CDR3 is built from 12 residues. Germline-derived CDR1 and CDR2 are EGSTGY and YDSYTSSV. Trimming took 8 bases from V and 7 from J; bases not matched to a gene: 11.

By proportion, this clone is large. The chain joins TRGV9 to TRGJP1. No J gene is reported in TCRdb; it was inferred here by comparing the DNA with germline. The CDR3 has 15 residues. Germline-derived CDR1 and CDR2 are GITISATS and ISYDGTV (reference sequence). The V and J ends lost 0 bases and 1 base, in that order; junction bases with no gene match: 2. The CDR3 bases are TGTGCCTTGTGGGAGGTGACTACCACTGGTTGGTTCAAGATATTT. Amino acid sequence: CALWEVTTTGWFKIF.

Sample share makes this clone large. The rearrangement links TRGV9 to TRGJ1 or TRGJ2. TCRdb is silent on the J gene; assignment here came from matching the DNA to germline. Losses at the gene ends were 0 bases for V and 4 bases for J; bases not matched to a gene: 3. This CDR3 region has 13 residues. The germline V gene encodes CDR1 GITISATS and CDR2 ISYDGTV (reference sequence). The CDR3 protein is CALWEVRYYKKLF. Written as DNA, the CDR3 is TGTGCCTTGTGGGAGGTGAGGTATTATAAGAAACTCTTT.

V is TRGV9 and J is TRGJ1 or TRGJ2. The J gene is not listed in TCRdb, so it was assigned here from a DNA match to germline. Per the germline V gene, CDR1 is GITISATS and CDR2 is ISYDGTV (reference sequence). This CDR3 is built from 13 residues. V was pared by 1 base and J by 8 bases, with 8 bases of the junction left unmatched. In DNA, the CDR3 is TGTGCCTTGTGGGAGGTACGATTAGATAAGAAACTCTTT. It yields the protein CALWEVRLDKKLF.

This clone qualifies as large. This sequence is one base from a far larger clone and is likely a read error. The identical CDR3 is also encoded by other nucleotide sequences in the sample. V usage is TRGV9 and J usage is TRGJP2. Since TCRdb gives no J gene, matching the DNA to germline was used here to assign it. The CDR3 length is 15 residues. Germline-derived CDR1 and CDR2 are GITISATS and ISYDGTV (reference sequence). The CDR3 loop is CALWEVRVSDWIKTF. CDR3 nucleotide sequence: TGCGCCTTGTGGGAGGTGCGGGTAAGTGATTGGATCAAGACGTTT.

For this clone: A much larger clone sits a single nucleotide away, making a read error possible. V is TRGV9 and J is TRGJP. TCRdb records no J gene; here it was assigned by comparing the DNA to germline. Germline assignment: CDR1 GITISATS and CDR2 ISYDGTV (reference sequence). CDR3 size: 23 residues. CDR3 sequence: CALREVIRFRATQQELGKKIKVF. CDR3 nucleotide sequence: TGTGCCTTGCGGGAGGTGATTCGTTTTCGGGCTACTCAACAAGAGTTGGGCAAAAAAATCAAGGTATTT.